This T cell receptor beta chain originates from a study of vaccination and CD4 T cells after COVID-19. Study summary: The post-vaccine samples came a median 72 days after dose two (range 14 to 241). The cells in question were stimulated using overlapping spike peptides derived from SARS-CoV-2, HCoV-NL63, HCoV-OC43 and HCoV-229E.

At the Johns Hopkins FTIC core, DNA taken from cultured CD4+ T cells was sequenced by way of the Oncomine TCR Beta short-read assay. From the PCR reads, TCRdb called clonotypes with MiXCR, one entry per CDR3 protein. The repertoire holds roughly 4,200 distinct CDR3 sequences, more than 20% seen once, with 15% to 20% in the top ten. This clonotype ranks as medium-sized (0.01 to 0.1%). The antigen remains unidentified. The germline V and J ends were trimmed by 4 bases and 5 bases, with 9 bases remaining between them. The CDR3 sequence is 13 residues long. Germline CDR1 and CDR2: SQVTM and ANQGSEA. The treatment denotes: approximately nine-day PBMC culture with coronavirus spike peptide pools or control peptides (ViraFEST assay). The study's findings and limits: Apart from involving relatively few convalescent patients, the work omitted early post-infection timepoints.

Source material: CD4+ T cells from blood, cultured in vitro. The V and J genes are TRBV29-1 and TRBJ1-6; D remains unclear. The clonotype was recovered from a human donor who had recovered from COVID-19. CDR3 DNA: TGCAGCGTTGGAGGCAGTAATAATTCACCCCTCCACTTT. Amino acid sequence: CSVGGSNNSPLHF.